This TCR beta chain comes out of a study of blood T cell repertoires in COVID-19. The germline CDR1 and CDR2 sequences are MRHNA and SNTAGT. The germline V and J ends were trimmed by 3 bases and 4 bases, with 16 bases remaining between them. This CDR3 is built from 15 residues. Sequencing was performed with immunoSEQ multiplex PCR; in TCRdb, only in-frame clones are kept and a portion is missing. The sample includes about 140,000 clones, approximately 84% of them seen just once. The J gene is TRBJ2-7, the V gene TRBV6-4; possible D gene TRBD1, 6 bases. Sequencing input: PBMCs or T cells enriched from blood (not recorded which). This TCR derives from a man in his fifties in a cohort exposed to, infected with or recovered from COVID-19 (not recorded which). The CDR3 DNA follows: TGTGCCAGCAGTGAAGAAGCAGGGGCGTTATACGAGCAGTACTTC. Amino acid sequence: CASSEEAGALYEQYF.